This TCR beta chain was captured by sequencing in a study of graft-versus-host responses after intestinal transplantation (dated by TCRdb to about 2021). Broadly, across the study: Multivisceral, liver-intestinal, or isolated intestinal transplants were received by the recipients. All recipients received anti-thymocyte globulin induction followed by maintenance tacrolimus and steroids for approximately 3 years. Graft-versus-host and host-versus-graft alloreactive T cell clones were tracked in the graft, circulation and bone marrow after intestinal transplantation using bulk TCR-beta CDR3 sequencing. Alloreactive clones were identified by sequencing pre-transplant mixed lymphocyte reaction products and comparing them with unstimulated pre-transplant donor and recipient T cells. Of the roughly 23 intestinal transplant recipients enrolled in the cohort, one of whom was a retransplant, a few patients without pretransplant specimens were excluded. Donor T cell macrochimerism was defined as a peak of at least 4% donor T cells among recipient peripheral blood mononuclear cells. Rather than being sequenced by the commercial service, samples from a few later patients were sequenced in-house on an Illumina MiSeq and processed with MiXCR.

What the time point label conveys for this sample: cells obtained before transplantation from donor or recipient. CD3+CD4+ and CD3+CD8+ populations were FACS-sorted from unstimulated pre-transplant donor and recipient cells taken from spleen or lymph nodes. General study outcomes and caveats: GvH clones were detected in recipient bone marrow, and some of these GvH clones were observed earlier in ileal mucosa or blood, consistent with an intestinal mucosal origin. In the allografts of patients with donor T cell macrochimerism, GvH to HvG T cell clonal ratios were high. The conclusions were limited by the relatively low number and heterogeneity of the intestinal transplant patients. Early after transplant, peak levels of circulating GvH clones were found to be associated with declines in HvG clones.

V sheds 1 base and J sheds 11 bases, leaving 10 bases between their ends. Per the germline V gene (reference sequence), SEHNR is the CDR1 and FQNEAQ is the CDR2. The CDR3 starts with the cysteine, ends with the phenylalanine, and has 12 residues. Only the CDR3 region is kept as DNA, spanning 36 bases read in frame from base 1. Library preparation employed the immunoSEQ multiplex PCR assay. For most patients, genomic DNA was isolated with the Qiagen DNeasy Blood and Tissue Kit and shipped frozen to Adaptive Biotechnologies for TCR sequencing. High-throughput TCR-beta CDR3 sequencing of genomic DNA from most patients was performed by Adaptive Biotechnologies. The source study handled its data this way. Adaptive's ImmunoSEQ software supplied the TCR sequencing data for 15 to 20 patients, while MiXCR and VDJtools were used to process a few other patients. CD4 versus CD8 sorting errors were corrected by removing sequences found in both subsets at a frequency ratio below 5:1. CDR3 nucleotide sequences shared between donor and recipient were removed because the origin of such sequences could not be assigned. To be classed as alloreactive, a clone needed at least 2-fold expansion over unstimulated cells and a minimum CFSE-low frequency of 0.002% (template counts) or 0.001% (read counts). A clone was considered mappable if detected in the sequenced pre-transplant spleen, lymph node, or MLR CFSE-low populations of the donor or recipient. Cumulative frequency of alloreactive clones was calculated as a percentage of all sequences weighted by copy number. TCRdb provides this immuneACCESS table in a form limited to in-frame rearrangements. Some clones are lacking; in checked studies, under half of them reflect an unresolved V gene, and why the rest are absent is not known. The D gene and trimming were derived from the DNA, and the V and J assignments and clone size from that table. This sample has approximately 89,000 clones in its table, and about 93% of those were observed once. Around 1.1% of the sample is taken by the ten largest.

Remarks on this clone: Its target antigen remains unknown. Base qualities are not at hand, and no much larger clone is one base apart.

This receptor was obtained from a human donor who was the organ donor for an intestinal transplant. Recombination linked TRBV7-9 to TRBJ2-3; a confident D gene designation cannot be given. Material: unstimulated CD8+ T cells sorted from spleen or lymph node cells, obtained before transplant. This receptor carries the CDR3 CASSLGNSRQYF. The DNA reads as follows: TGTGCCAGCAGCTTAGGTAACAGCAGGCAGTATTTT.